The clone carrying this TCR beta chain showed up many times. The antigen remains unidentified. The trim removed 0 bases at V and 0 bases at J, leaving 13 bases unmatched. The CDR3 sequence is 19 residues long. CDR1 DFQATT and CDR2 SNEGSKA come from the germline V gene (reference sequence). This sample is drawn from a study of regulatory T cells in long-lasting Graves disease. Broader study findings: Persistent disease favored TRBV28, TRBJ1-2 and TRBJ2-5. Persistent cases of Graves' showed reduced TCR diversity relative to newly diagnosed patients.

According to the study, TCR beta libraries were built with iRepertoire HTBI primers and CDR3-region Arm-PCR. TCRdb called the multiplex PCR reads again in MiXCR, with one record for every CDR3 protein. The sample contains 410,000 or so distinct CDR3 sequences, about 15% of which appear only once. The time point denotes: newly diagnosed GD, antithyroid drugs for less than 3 months. RNA from PBMCs was the source of the TCR library. The sample also formed part of further work on T cells in Graves' hyperthyroidism and ophthalmopathy. That paper notes: When the TCR CDR3 underwent first-round RT-PCR, the HTBI primer set was used.

The sequence derives from a woman in her 30s with Graves disease. This specimen was peripheral blood mononuclear cells (PBMCs), taken at new diagnosis, from a patient treated with antithyroid drugs. The chain couples TRBV20-1 to TRBJ2-1; 8 bases are a match to TRBD2. Here the CDR3 reads CSARDQSSGTSNSYNEQFF. The CDR3 DNA reads TGCAGTGCTAGAGATCAGAGTAGCGGGACCAGTAACTCCTACAATGAGCAGTTCTTC.